This T cell receptor (beta chain) is from a study of a mutant IDH1 vaccine in newly diagnosed glioma. Overall study context: The therapy given earlier, which was standard therapy, consisted of radiotherapy, temozolomide, or both, and most of the patients received both.

This sample's time point: baseline, week 1 (first vaccination visit). Treatment specified: pre-vaccination baseline after standard-of-care therapy. Study-wide points: No link was apparently found between pseudoprogression and changes in top peripheral T cell clonotypes.

Repertoires were generated with immunoSEQ multiplex PCR, while TCRdb's copy carries only in-frame clones and drops some. The table has tens of thousands of clones, about 85% seen once. Trimming took off 5 bases at V and 2 bases at J, with 11 bases between the two ends. The CDR3 loop spans 14 amino acids. Germline CDR1 reads SGHKS; CDR2 reads YYEKEE (reference sequence). Concerning this clone: The antigen remains unidentified.

The source was PBMCs, collected from a glioma patient treated with radiotherapy, temozolomide or both. This sequence joins TRBV5-5 and TRBJ1-5; no clear D. This TCR was recovered from a man in his forties with glioma. CDR3 residues: CASRRVPGNQPQHF. Written as DNA, the CDR3 is TGTGCCAGCAGGAGGGTGCCTGGCAATCAGCCCCAGCATTTT.